This TCR beta chain came from a study of blood T cell repertoires in COVID-19. Turning to the study itself: T cells, B-cell-depleted T cells, or PBMCs supplied cDNA or gDNA.

Trimming removed 5 bases from V and 8 bases from J; junction bases left unmatched: 9. The germline V gene has CDR1 PRHDT and CDR2 FYEKMQ (reference sequence). The length of the CDR3 is 15 residues. Study members were between roughly 18 and 100 years old and lived in 24 US regions. Cohort placement rested on clinical history that participants reported themselves. Recovered status applied to Cohort 3 donors who had two consecutive negative PCRs. It also applied to those with clearance or with symptom resolution. Assay used: immunoSEQ multiplex PCR; TCRdb lists only in-frame clones, some missing. The sample shows approximately 260,000 clones, approximately 83% of them seen only once.

Material for sequencing was PBMCs or T cells enriched from blood (not recorded which). The J gene is TRBJ1-6, the V gene TRBV13, with 7 bases identical to TRBD1. The sequence was obtained from a man aged 50 or older who had recovered from COVID-19. The CDR3 bases are TGTGCCAGCAGCGTAGCGACAGGGACGTATTCACCCCTCCACTTT. As protein: CASSVATGTYSPLHF.